One sample yielded the 20 T cell receptor beta chains listed below, sequenced in a study of tumor-infiltrating lymphocytes in primary liver carcinoma. The tissue used was unsorted bulk material of about 19-33 mg. RNA and DNA were co-extracted from it with the AllPrep DNA/RNA mini kit. The researchers produced TCR beta cDNA from approximately 460 ng total RNA with a constant-region primer. It was through three nested multiplex PCR rounds of slightly modified ARM-PCR that TCR beta libraries arose. The first two PCR rounds, roughly 10 cycles each, used TRBV1-TRBV30 forward primers and a C-beta reverse primer. TCRdb redid the calling of the multiplex PCR reads with MiXCR, one entry per CDR3 protein. The table lists approximately 40,000 distinct CDR3 sequences, roughly 69% of them singletons. Sequencing was carried out using liver tumor tissue from sampling region 4. Stated subset: tumor region T4, right-lateral pole. These receptors came from a man aged 40-49 years with primary liver carcinoma and hepatitis B virus infection.

A remark on this clonotype: The junction differs from germline at one of its ends, possibly a read error. This chain uses TRBV5-8 with TRBJ2-2, with a possible D match to TRBD2 (5 bases). This CDR3 spans 14 amino acids. Germline CDR1 reads SGHTS; CDR2 reads YDEGEE. The CDR3 protein is CAIGSALNTGEPFF. For the CDR3, the DNA is TGTGCCATCGGCTCAGCCCTTAACACCGGGGAGCCGTTTTTT.

Remarks on this clonotype: Given the absence of the conserved phenylalanine or tryptophan at the CDR3 end, a read error is likely. The V gene is TRBV12-3 or TRBV12-4, the J gene TRBJ2-5; D ambiguous. This CDR3 contains 14 residues. The V end lost 4 bases, the J end lost 5 bases, and 14 bases lay between the germline ends. The CDR3 sequence: CASSSEHIGETQYL. The CDR3 region has the DNA TGTGCCAGCAGTTCAGAGCATATCGGGGAGACCCAGTACCTC.

Remarks on this clonotype: This clone may be a read error of a much larger clone one base away. The chain employs TRBV20-1 and TRBJ2-3; D unresolved. The germline V gene encodes CDR1 DFQATT and CDR2 SNEGSKA (reference sequence). CDR3 length: 13 residues. Trimming took off 5 bases at V and 3 bases at J, with 12 bases between the two ends. This CDR3 is CSAPRSLTDTQYF. Here the CDR3 DNA reads TGCAGTGCTCCGAGAAGTCTAACAGATACGCAGTATTTT.

The table lists this clonotype with a count of one. This rearrangement joins TRBV4-2 to TRBJ2-5; 8 nucleotides match TRBD2. V lost 5 bases to trimming and J lost 0 bases; unmatched junction nucleotides: 17. The CDR3 spans 19 residues. Germline loops: CDR1 LGHNA, CDR2 YNFKEQ. CDR3 residues: CASSKGLVGDLGYQETQYF. The CDR3 nucleotides are TGTGCCAGCAGCAAGGGACTAGTGGGGGACCTCGGATACCAAGAGACCCAGTACTTC.

This clonotype occurred a few times. This chain joins TRBV28 and TRBJ1-1, with D possibly matching TRBD1 (6 bases). CDR1 MDHEN and CDR2 SYDVKM come from the germline V gene. The CDR3 is made up of 15 amino acids. Trimming cost V 2 bases and J 1 base, with 11 bases left between them. The CDR3 loop is CASSLVTTGNTEAFF. CDR3 coding DNA: TGTGCCAGCAGTTTAGTAACGACAGGGAACACTGAAGCTTTCTTT. Together with reference TRBV28 and TRBJ1-1, the CDR3 gives the full variable domain: DVKVTQSSRYLVKRTGEKVFLECVQDMDHENMFWYRQDPGLGLRLIYFSYDVKMKEKGDIPEGYSVSREKKERFSLILESASTNQTSMYLCASSLVTTGNTEAFFGQGTRLTVV.

This sequence joins TRBV29-1 and TRBJ2-1, with D possibly TRBD2 on 5 matching bases. CDR3 length equals 15 residues. Germline values: CDR1 SQVTM, CDR2 ANQGSEA. This chain's CDR3 is CRAVSECRSYNEQFF. In DNA, the CDR3 is TGCCGCGCTGTTAGCGAGTGCCGCTCCTACAATGAGCAGTTCTTC.

This clonotype was observed a few times. A junction boundary mismatches the germline segment, possibly from a read error. The rearrangement joins TRBV11-1 to TRBJ2-7; D is unresolved. Per germline, CDR1 SGHAT and CDR2 FQDESV (reference sequence). The CDR3 is 15 amino acids. The CDR3 sequence is CASSLTRSGEYEQYF. Written as DNA, the CDR3 is TGTGCCAGCAGCTTAACGCGATCGGGCGAATACGAACAGTACTTC.

This clonotype was found once. One junction end does not reproduce the germline sequence, and a read error may be involved. The rearrangement uses TRBV10-1 and TRBJ2-2, with unresolved D. Germline CDR1 is WNHNN and CDR2 is SYGVQD (reference sequence). CDR3 length equals 14 residues. The CDR3 DNA is TGCGTCAGCTCCGACGGCTCAGACACAGGGGAGCTGTTTTTT. This sequence encodes CVSSDGSDTGELFF.

Points on this clonotype: The CDR3 carries no conserved terminal phenylalanine or tryptophan, so it likely arises from a read error. This chain uses TRBV24-1 with TRBJ2-3, with 9 bases fitting TRBD2. CDR1 KGHDR and CDR2 SFDVKD come from the germline V gene. This CDR3 has 15 amino acids. Here the CDR3 reads CATSDISGSPDMQYY. CDR3 coding DNA: TGTGCCACCAGTGACATTAGCGGGAGCCCAGATATGCAGTATTAT.

As to this clonotype: This may arise from a read error, as a much more abundant clone is one base away. This is likely a read error, given that the CDR3 carries no conserved phenylalanine or tryptophan at its end. V and J are TRBV4-2 and TRBJ1-1, with D possibly TRBD1 on 5 matching bases. This CDR3 spans 14 amino acids. CDR1 and CDR2 from the germline V gene are LGHNA and YNFKEQ. CDR3: CPSSQDRGNTEAFI. The CDR3 DNA sequence: TGTCCCAGCAGCCAAGATCGGGGGAACACTGAGGCTTTCATT.

The chain is built from TRBV29-1 and TRBJ1-2, with 7 bases fitting TRBD1. The CDR3 runs to 14 residues. Germline V gene data show CDR1 as SQVTM and CDR2 as ANQGSEA. V lost 4 bases to trimming and J lost 4 bases; unmatched junction nucleotides: 9. The CDR3: CSVGQGGMGYGYTF. DNA for the CDR3: TGCAGCGTTGGGCAGGGGGGCATGGGCTATGGCTACACCTTC.

Points on this clonotype: No conserved phenylalanine or tryptophan ends this CDR3, so it is likely a read error. Because the CDR3's place on the DNA is in doubt, the DNA is left out and the CDR3 is given as listed by TCRdb. The chain has TRBV12-3 or TRBV12-4 and TRBJ2-5; the DNA was not compared with TRBD1, the D call given in the table. The CDR3 is 14 residues long, counting both termini. CDR3: CASSQGQSQETQYY.

This clonotype turned up a few times. One junction end disagrees with the germline gene, perhaps due to a read error. In nucleotides, the CDR3 is TGTGCCAGCAGCCCTCCGGCTAGCGGCCCTAGAGAGACCCAGTACTTC. It specifies CASSPPASGPRETQYF. The chain uses TRBV4-1 and TRBJ2-5; 7 bases line up with TRBD2. This CDR3 contains 16 residues. Germline loops: CDR1 MGHRA, CDR2 YSYEKL.

The chain employs TRBV10-3 and TRBJ1-1; TRBD1 might be the D (6 bases). Germline CDR1 reads ENHRY; CDR2 reads SYGVKD. The CDR3 sequence is 13 residues long. V was cut by 8 bases and J by 0 bases, with 10 bases left in between. The CDR3 protein is CAIQGGVNTEAFF. The CDR3 nucleotides are TGTGCCATCCAAGGGGGGGTGAACACTGAAGCTTTCTTT.

The count of this clonotype is one. A read error is likely, as this CDR3 ends without the conserved phenylalanine or tryptophan. The limits of the CDR3 on the DNA are not certain, so only TCRdb's listed CDR3 is given. The chain couples TRBV11-3 to TRBJ1-1. The CDR3 is 12 residues long, ends included. Germline V CDR1 and CDR2: SGHNT, YENEEA. The CDR3 protein is CASSLGHTEGFV.

The V gene is TRBV29-1, the J gene TRBJ2-7; tentatively, D is TRBD1 or TRBD2 (5 bases each). Germline V gene lookup returns CDR1 SQVTM and CDR2 ANQGSEA. The CDR3 is made up of 12 amino acids. The CDR3 sequence: CGVSPGSYEQYF. CDR3 nucleotide sequence: TGCGGTGTGTCCCCAGGGAGCTACGAGCAGTACTTC.

Concerning this clonotype: The junction and the germline gene differ at one end; a read error may be behind it. This chain connects TRBV11-1 to TRBJ2-7; D is possibly TRBD2 (6 bases). The CDR3 spans 15 residues. The V gene's germline CDR1 is SGHAT and CDR2 FQDESV (reference sequence). The CDR3 is CASSLTVSGVYDQYF. For the CDR3, the DNA is TGTGCCAGCAGCTTAACGGTATCGGGAGTATACGACCAGTACTTC.

About this clonotype itself: Lacking the conserved final phenylalanine or tryptophan, this CDR3 likely reflects a read error. The DNA is omitted, as the CDR3 cannot be located on it reliably, and the CDR3 follows TCRdb's listing. The genes are TRBV28 and TRBJ1-5. The germline gives CDR1 MDHEN, CDR2 SYDVKM. From its first to its last residue, the CDR3 has 16 amino acids. CDR3 in amino acids: CASSLYRAQLNQPRHS.

Only one count was recorded for this clonotype. A much bigger clone sits one base away, suggesting this may be a read error. In DNA form, the CDR3 reads TGCGGTGCGCCAGGTGGTACTAGCGGGAGGTCCGACGAGCAGTACTTC. Translation: CGAPGGTSGRSDEQYF. The chain employs TRBV20-1 and TRBJ2-7; TRBD2 aligns across 12 bases. CDR3 length equals 16 residues. Germline V CDR1 and CDR2: DFQATT, SNEGSKA (reference sequence).

The chain recombines TRBV7-9 with TRBJ2-1; TRBD2 matches at 8 bases. Germline CDR1 and CDR2: SEHNR and FQNEAQ (reference sequence). CDR3 length equals 14 residues. Trimming at V came to 8 bases and at J to 15 bases, leaving 18 bases not matched to a gene. CDR3 DNA: TGTGCCAGCGGCTCCGGAACTAGCGGAGCCGTGCGGTTCTTC. Encoded protein: CASGSGTSGAVRFF.